The sample holds many counts of the clone carrying this T cell receptor (beta chain). What it recognizes is unknown. This entry is derived from a study of T cell repertoires in cytomegalovirus infection. On the study more broadly: Shared public TCR beta signatures pointed to both CMV infection and a matching HLA type.

TCRdb passed the reads through MiXCR, listing each CDR3 protein once. The data show approximately 500,000 distinct CDR3 sequences, with about 26% seen just once and less than 15% held by the top ten. Study conclusions and caveats: Adding up the frequency of public TCR beta families identified people who carried CMV plus the relevant HLA.

The specimen was PBMCs. The origin of this receptor is a human donor in good health (CMV status not recorded). Some clones in this sample may be carry-over from other donors' samples.

The CDR3: CASSQLEGAGQPQHF. For the CDR3, the DNA is TGTGCCAGCAGCCAACTAGAGGGGGCGGGTCAGCCCCAGCATTTT. J is TRBJ1-5 and V is TRBV7-2; 7 bases align to TRBD1. This CDR3 region has 15 residues. Losses at the gene ends were 5 bases for V and 6 bases for J; bases not matched to a gene: 10. Germline V gene data show CDR1 as SGHTA and CDR2 as FQGNSA.